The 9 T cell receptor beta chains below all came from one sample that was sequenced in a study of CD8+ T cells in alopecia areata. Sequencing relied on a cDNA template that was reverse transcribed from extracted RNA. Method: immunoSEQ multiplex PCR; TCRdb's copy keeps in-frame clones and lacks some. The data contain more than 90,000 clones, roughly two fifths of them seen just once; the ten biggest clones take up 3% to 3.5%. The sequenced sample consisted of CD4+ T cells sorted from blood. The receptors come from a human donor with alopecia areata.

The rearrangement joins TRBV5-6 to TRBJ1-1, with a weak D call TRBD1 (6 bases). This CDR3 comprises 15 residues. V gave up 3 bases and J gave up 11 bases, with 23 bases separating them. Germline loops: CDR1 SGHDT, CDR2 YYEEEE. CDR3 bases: TGTGCCAGCAGCTCAGGGGCGGGGGCCCACCCTAAGGCTTTCTTT. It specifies CASSSGAGAHPKAFF.

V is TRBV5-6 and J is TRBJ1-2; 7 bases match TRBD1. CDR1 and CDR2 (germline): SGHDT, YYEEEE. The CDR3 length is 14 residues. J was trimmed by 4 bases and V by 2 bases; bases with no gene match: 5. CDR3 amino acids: CASSFGQASYGYTF. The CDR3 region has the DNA TGTGCCAGCAGCTTTGGACAGGCCAGCTATGGCTACACCTTC.

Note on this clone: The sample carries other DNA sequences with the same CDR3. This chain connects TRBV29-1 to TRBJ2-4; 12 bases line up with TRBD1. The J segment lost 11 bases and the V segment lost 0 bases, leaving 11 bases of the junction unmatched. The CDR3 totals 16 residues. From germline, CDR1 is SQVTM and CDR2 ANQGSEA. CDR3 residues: CSVEDRGTGGGGFQYF. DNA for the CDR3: TGCAGCGTTGAAGATCGAGGGACAGGGGGCGGGGGTTTTCAGTACTTC.

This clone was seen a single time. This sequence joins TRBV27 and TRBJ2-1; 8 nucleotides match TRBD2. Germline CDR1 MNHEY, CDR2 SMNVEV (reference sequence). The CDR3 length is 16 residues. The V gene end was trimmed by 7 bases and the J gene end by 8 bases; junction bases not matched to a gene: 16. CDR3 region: CASTPTGGVLAYEQFF. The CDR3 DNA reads TGTGCCAGCACCCCAACGGGAGGGGTACTCGCATATGAGCAGTTCTTC.

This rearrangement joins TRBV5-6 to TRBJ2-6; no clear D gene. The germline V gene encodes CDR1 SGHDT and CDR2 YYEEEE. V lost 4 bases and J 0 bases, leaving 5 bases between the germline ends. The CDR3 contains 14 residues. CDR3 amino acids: CASSRSSGANVLTF. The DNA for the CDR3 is TGTGCCAGCAGCCGGAGCTCTGGGGCCAACGTCCTGACTTTC.

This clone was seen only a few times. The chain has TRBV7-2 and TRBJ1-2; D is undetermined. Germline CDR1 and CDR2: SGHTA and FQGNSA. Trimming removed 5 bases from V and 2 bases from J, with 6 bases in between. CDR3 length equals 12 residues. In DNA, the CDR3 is TGTGCCAGCAGCCATATGAACTATGGCTACACCTTC. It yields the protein CASSHMNYGYTF.

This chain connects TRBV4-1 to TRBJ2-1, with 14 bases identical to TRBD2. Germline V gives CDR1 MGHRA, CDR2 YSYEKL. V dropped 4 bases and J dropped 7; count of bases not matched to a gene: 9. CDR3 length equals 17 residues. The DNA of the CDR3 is TGCGCCAGCAGCCGCTCCACCGGGACTAGCGGGGGAAATGAGCAGTTCTTC. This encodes CASSRSTGTSGGNEQFF.

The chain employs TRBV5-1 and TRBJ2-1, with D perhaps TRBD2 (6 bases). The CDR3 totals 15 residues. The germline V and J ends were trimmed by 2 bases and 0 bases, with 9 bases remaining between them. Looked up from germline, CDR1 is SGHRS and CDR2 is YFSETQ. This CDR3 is CASSFGGPSYNEQFF. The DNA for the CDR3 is TGCGCCAGCAGCTTCGGGGGACCCTCCTACAATGAGCAGTTCTTC.

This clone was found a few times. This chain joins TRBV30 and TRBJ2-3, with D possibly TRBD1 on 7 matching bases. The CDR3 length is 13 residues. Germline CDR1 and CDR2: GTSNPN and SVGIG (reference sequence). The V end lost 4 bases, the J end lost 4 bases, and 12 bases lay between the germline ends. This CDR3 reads CAWNQGGADTQYF. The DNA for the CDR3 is TGTGCCTGGAACCAGGGGGGCGCAGATACGCAGTATTTT.